This T cell receptor (beta chain) is drawn from a study of blood T cell repertoires in COVID-19. J was trimmed by 0 bases and V by 2 bases; bases with no gene match: 13. The CDR3 has 19 residues. Germline V gives CDR1 SGHRS, CDR2 YFSETQ. The table came from immunoSEQ multiplex PCR; TCRdb's copy has only in-frame clones and leaves some out. The top ten hold under 5% of the sample, which has about 160,000 clones, roughly 91% seen once. This clonotype originated in a woman aged 45-59 years with acute or convalescent COVID-19. Sequenced sample: peripheral blood. J is TRBJ1-3 and V is TRBV5-1; 8 nucleotides line up with TRBD1. The CDR3 DNA is TGCGCCAGCAGCTTCAATGGCCTTACAGGGGGAAACTCTGGAAACACCATATATTTT. Its protein product is CASSFNGLTGGNSGNTIYF.